The TCR beta chain described here comes from a study of naive and memory T cell subsets. Findings and caveats of the study: Gini index rose across naive, CM, EM and EMRA in CD4 and CD8. Findings for naive and memory subsets could not be checked against ground truth.

Two oligonucleotides, mixed equimolar, formed the beta constant-region primer covering TRBC1 and TRBC2. A 12-nucleotide UMI and the SP2 primer were added to the cDNA 3' end by oligonucleotide ligation. TCRdb processed the UMI-ligation and nested PCR reads anew with MiXCR; each CDR3 protein has one entry. Of under 150,000 distinct CDR3 sequences listed, over 15% are singletons. This clonotype was counted a few times. What it binds is not known. Germline assignment: CDR1 ENHRY and CDR2 SYGVKD. V was clipped by 8 bases and J by 2 bases, with 12 bases between them. CDR3 size: 13 residues. Cells stained for CD3, CD4, CD8, CD45RA, CD27 and viability were sorted into four CD45RA/CD27 subsets.

What was sequenced was naive CD4+ T cells from blood. The sequence was obtained from a human donor in good health. The chain links TRBV10-3 to TRBJ2-5; weak D call: TRBD2 (5 bases). CDR3 sequence: CAISDGIQETQYF. For the CDR3, the DNA is TGTGCCATCTCTGACGGGATACAAGAGACCCAGTACTTC.